The 26 T cell receptor beta chains in this list originate from one sample, sequenced in a study of T cell repertoires in cytomegalovirus infection. TCRdb called the reads again in MiXCR, with one record for every CDR3 protein. The sample includes a few hundred thousand distinct CDR3 sequences, 15% to 20% of them seen just once. The sequenced sample consisted of PBMCs. The receptors shown here come from a human donor in good health (CMV status not recorded). Some clones in this sample may be carry-over from other donors' samples.

In this sample, this clonotype turned up a few times. J is TRBJ1-3 and V is TRBV9; D unresolved. CDR3 length: 17 amino acids. The ends were cut back, 0 bases at V and 0 bases at J, with 13 bases in the middle. The V gene's germline CDR1 is SGDLS and CDR2 YYNGEE. In DNA, the CDR3 is TGTGCCAGCAGCGTAGCCCCGGCGGGAGTCTCTGGAAACACCATATATTTT. Translating gives CASSVAPAGVSGNTIYF.

CDR3 coding DNA: TGCGCCAGCAAAGTGACAGGGGGATTATACACTGAAGCTTTCTTT. Its translation: CASKVTGGLYTEAFF. This chain uses TRBV4-1 with TRBJ1-1; 9 nucleotides match TRBD1. J lost 3 bases, V lost 7 bases, and 9 bases had no gene match. Per the germline V gene, CDR1 is MGHRA and CDR2 is YSYEKL. CDR3 length: 15 residues.

In this sample, this clonotype turned up many times. The chain recombines TRBV5-6 with TRBJ1-1; D call uncertain. This CDR3 has 14 residues. V lost 1 base and J lost 14, with 21 bases in between. Germline assignment: CDR1 SGHDT and CDR2 YYEEEE. Here the CDR3 DNA reads TGTGCCAGCAGCTTGACCCCCGGTATCCAAAAGGACTTCTTT. It encodes CASSLTPGIQKDFF.

This clonotype was counted at least ten times. The CDR3 region is CASSAGGGRETQYF. The CDR3 DNA reads TGTGCCAGCAGCGCAGGGGGCGGGAGAGAGACCCAGTACTTC. The chain recombines TRBV7-2 with TRBJ2-5; perhaps TRBD1 as D (8 bases). Trimming took 5 bases from V and 4 from J, leaving 14 bases between them. CDR1 and CDR2 (germline): SGHTA, FQGNSA. CDR3 length: 14 residues.

In this sample, this clonotype turned up many times. The CDR3, as DNA: TGTGCCATCAGTGGTTATGGTCCCTCCACAGATACGCAGTATTTT. Amino acid sequence: CAISGYGPSTDTQYF. This rearrangement joins TRBV10-3 to TRBJ2-3; D gene uncertain. The CDR3 is 15 residues long. The V and J ends lost 4 bases and 2 bases respectively, with 13 bases between them. CDR1 is ENHRY, CDR2 SYGVKD, per germline.

This clonotype was counted a few times. V gene TRBV4-3 combines with J gene TRBJ2-5, with D perhaps being TRBD1 or TRBD2 (6 bases each). Deletions cut 1 base from V and 5 bases from J, with 14 bases between. Germline CDR1 LGHNA, CDR2 YSLEER. The CDR3 has 15 residues. Here the CDR3 reads CASSQGKGGRETQYF. In DNA, the CDR3 is TGCGCCAGCAGCCAAGGAAAGGGGGGTAGGGAGACCCAGTACTTC.

This clonotype was seen a handful of times. The chain is built from TRBV20-1 and TRBJ2-3; 7 bases map to TRBD1. Germline loops: CDR1 DFQATT, CDR2 SNEGSKA (reference sequence). J gave up 4 bases and V 6 bases, and 4 bases lay outside the gene matches. CDR3 size: 12 residues. The CDR3 nucleotides are TGCAGTGCAAATACAGGGGCAGATACGCAGTATTTT. It specifies CSANTGADTQYF.

This clonotype showed up many times. The chain couples TRBV7-6 to TRBJ2-2; 10 bases align to TRBD2. Germline V lookup: CDR1 SGHVS, CDR2 FNYEAQ. Trimming at V came to 6 bases and at J to 5 bases, leaving 9 bases not matched to a gene. The CDR3 sequence is 16 residues long. CDR3 sequence reads: CASSPLAGVQTGELFF. DNA for the CDR3: TGTGCCAGCAGTCCGCTAGCGGGGGTGCAGACCGGGGAGCTGTTTTTT.

In this sample, this clonotype turned up a few times. The genes are TRBV28 and TRBJ1-6; unclear D gene. V lost 5 bases and J lost 9, with 20 bases in between. The germline V gene has CDR1 MDHEN and CDR2 SYDVKM. This CDR3 is built from 16 residues. For the CDR3, the DNA is TGTGCCAGCAGTCCAGAATCCTCCCGGCGGGTTTCACCCCTCCACTTT. It encodes CASSPESSRRVSPLHF.

This clonotype was seen at least ten times. This rearrangement joins TRBV7-2 to TRBJ1-1; 7 positions agree with TRBD1. CDR1 and CDR2 (germline): SGHTA, FQGNSA. The CDR3 contains 13 residues. V gave up 5 bases and J gave up 5 bases; unmatched junction bases: 5. The CDR3 sequence: CASSLGQETEAFF. CDR3 coding DNA: TGTGCCAGCAGCCTTGGACAGGAAACTGAAGCTTTCTTT.

The chain couples TRBV20-1 to TRBJ2-5, with a weak D call TRBD1 (6 bases). Trimming stripped 4 bases from V and 4 bases from J, with 10 bases between. The CDR3 runs to 12 residues. Germline lookup yields CDR1 DFQATT and CDR2 SNEGSKA (reference sequence). The CDR3 region is CSATSGAETQYF. CDR3 in DNA: TGCAGTGCTACGTCAGGGGCAGAGACCCAGTACTTC.

The chain employs TRBV28 and TRBJ2-7; 9 bases are shared with TRBD2. CDR1 and CDR2 from the germline V gene are MDHEN and SYDVKM. After removal of 5 bases from V and 3 bases from J, the junction contained 8 bases not matched to a gene. The CDR3 length is 15 residues. The chain's CDR3 is CASSTSSGADYEQYF. CDR3 DNA sequence: TGTGCCAGCAGTACTTCTAGCGGGGCAGACTACGAGCAGTACTTC.

The V and J genes are TRBV20-1 and TRBJ1-2, with D tentatively TRBD1 (5 bases). Germline V CDR1 and CDR2: DFQATT, SNEGSKA (reference sequence). Trimming pared 6 bases from V and 6 bases from J, leaving 17 bases between. The CDR3 runs 13 residues. CDR3 coding DNA: TGCAGTGCCCAATACGGGGCGGTCCATGGCTACACCTTC. This encodes CSAQYGAVHGYTF.

This clonotype was recorded a few times. The J gene is TRBJ2-3, the V gene TRBV9, with D unclear. Per the germline V gene, CDR1 is SGDLS and CDR2 is YYNGEE. V was trimmed by 0 bases and J by 4 bases, leaving 6 bases between them. The CDR3 length is 13 residues. In DNA, the CDR3 is TGTGCCAGCAGCGTAGAGGTCCCAGATACGCAGTATTTT. Translation: CASSVEVPDTQYF.

This clonotype was picked up many times. The V call is TRBV28, the J call TRBJ2-7; 8 bases fit TRBD1. The CDR3 loop spans 15 amino acids. CDR1 and CDR2 (germline): MDHEN, SYDVKM. Trimming took 2 bases from V and 3 from J; bases not matched to a gene: 6. CDR3 residues: CASSLVGQGNYEQYF. As DNA, the CDR3 is TGTGCCAGCAGTTTAGTCGGACAGGGTAACTACGAGCAGTACTTC.

This CDR3 reads CASSSGTRTTEAFF. Here the CDR3 DNA reads TGTGCCAGCAGCTCCGGGACTAGGACCACTGAAGCTTTCTTT. V and J are TRBV7-9 and TRBJ1-1; D is perhaps TRBD1 (5 bases). Germline V gives CDR1 SEHNR, CDR2 FQNEAQ (reference sequence). This CDR3 is 14 amino acids long. Trimming took off 4 bases at V and 4 bases at J, with 13 bases between the two ends.

This clonotype was detected only a few times. The rearrangement joins TRBV12-3 or TRBV12-4 to TRBJ2-7; a weak D match, TRBD1 (6 bases). The CDR3 sequence is 12 residues long. Trimming removed 6 bases from V and 6 bases from J, with 12 bases in between. CDR3 region: CASSPWGREQYF. The CDR3 nucleotides read TGTGCCAGCAGCCCCTGGGGGCGCGAGCAGTACTTC.

The J gene is TRBJ2-7, the V gene TRBV5-1, with D unresolved. Germline V gene data show CDR1 as SGHRS and CDR2 as YFSETQ. The germline V and J ends were trimmed by 2 bases and 2 bases, with 14 bases remaining between them. The CDR3 is 15 residues long. The CDR3 sequence is CASSFTFGSTYEQYF. The CDR3 nucleotides read TGCGCCAGCAGCTTCACATTTGGTAGTACCTACGAGCAGTACTTC.

This clonotype was seen at least ten times. The CDR3 DNA reads TGTGCCAGCGGCCAAACAGGGTTCTACAATGAGCAGTTCTTC. Translating gives CASGQTGFYNEQFF. This chain uses TRBV28 with TRBJ2-1; possibly TRBD1 for D (6 bases). Germline V CDR1 and CDR2: MDHEN, SYDVKM. Trimming stripped 8 bases from V and 3 bases from J, with 14 bases between. The CDR3 runs 14 residues.

This clonotype was counted between two and nine times. The chain links TRBV19 to TRBJ1-1; 7 nucleotides agree with TRBD1. Germline V gene sequence: CDR1 LNHDA, CDR2 SQIVND (reference sequence). V dropped 4 bases and J dropped 7; count of bases not matched to a gene: 9. CDR3 length: 14 amino acids. The CDR3 region has the DNA TGTGCCAGTAGTACGCAGGGGGTGCAGGGTGAAGCTTTCTTT. Translating gives CASSTQGVQGEAFF.

This clonotype has a count of ten or more. This sequence joins TRBV7-2 and TRBJ1-1; 11 positions match TRBD1. The junction had 2 bases not matched to a gene; V was cut back by 1 base and J by 4 bases. The CDR3 covers 15 residues. Germline V gene data show CDR1 as SGHTA and CDR2 as FQGNSA. The CDR3 DNA follows: TGTGCCAGCAGCTTAGGAGGGACAGGGGGCACTGAAGCTTTCTTT. It codes for CASSLGGTGGTEAFF.

This rearrangement joins TRBV27 to TRBJ2-7; D perhaps matches TRBD1 (6 bases). Germline CDR1 and CDR2: MNHEY and SMNVEV (reference sequence). The CDR3 consists of 17 residues. The V and J ends lost 2 bases and 3 bases respectively, with 20 bases between them. CDR3 in DNA: TGTGCCAGCAGTTTAGGGGGCCCCGGGACGGCGTACTACGAGCAGTACTTC. Residues: CASSLGGPGTAYYEQYF.

Details on this clonotype: At one boundary the junction diverges from the germline segment, which might be a read error. The chain is built from TRBV4-3 and TRBJ1-6, with D unresolved. The CDR3 totals 14 residues. CDR1 is LGHNA and CDR2 is YSLEER in the germline V gene. In DNA, the CDR3 is TGCACCAGTACCGAGGGAGTCTATAATTCACCCCTCCACTTT. Translation: CTSTEGVYNSPLHF.

This clonotype was seen repeatedly, ten times or more. A read error may account for a junction end that differs from germline. The chain combines TRBV7-7 with TRBJ2-3; D is unclear. The CDR3 is made up of 13 amino acids. CDR1 and CDR2 from the germline V gene are SSHAT and FNYEAQ (reference sequence). DNA of the CDR3: TGTGCTAGCAGCTTAGCCGTGACAGATACGCAGTATTTT. Translating gives CASSLAVTDTQYF.

This clonotype was picked up many times. The chain carries TRBV7-2 and TRBJ1-4; TRBD1 aligns across 10 bases. V was pared by 5 bases and J by 8 bases, with 5 bases of the junction left unmatched. This CDR3 is 14 amino acids long. CDR1 is SGHTA, CDR2 FQGNSA, per germline. Here the CDR3 reads CASSMTGGKEKLFF. The CDR3 DNA sequence: TGTGCCAGCAGCATGACAGGGGGCAAGGAAAAACTGTTTTTT.

This clonotype was found a few times. The genes are TRBV12-3 or TRBV12-4 and TRBJ1-5; TRBD1 might be the D (6 bases). Trimming removed 5 bases from V and 4 bases from J, with 18 bases in between. The CDR3 length is 16 residues. In DNA, the CDR3 is TGTGCCAGCAGTATCTTTACAGGGACGGCAAATCAGCCCCAGCATTTT. Its protein product is CASSIFTGTANQPQHF.